These 10 T cell receptor beta chains were sequenced from one sample in a study of monozygotic twins with inflammatory bowel disease. Reanalyzing the 5' RACE reads, TCRdb keeps one entry per CDR3 protein, without DNA. The record lists 350,000 to 550,000 distinct CDR3 sequences, of which the ten most abundant hold around 2.4%. The sequenced sample was blood. These receptors came from a human donor with ulcerative colitis or Crohn's disease, or a healthy co-twin of an affected twin (not recorded which).

CDR3 amino acids: CSAGTGPSYEQYF. The rearrangement links TRBV20-1 to TRBJ2-7; no DNA is available, so the TRBD1 call from TCRdb remains unchecked. Germline V lookup: CDR1 DFQATT, CDR2 SNEGSKA (reference sequence). The CDR3 consists of 13 residues.

This chain uses TRBV18 with TRBJ2-5; the D gene TCRdb calls, TRBD1, cannot be checked with no DNA. In germline, CDR1 is KGHSH, CDR2 LQKENI. The CDR3 consists of 15 residues. The CDR3 here is CASSPDAGGSETQYF. The full variable domain, with the rest looked up from reference TRBV18 and TRBJ2-5, is NAGVMQNPRHLVRRRGQEARLRCSPMKGHSHVYWYRQLPEEGLKFMVYLQKENIIDESGMPKERFSAEFPKEGPSILRIQQVVRGDSAAYFCASSPDAGGSETQYFGPGTRLLVL.

The chain combines TRBV7-8 with TRBJ2-1; with no DNA, the TCRdb D assignment of TRBD1 cannot be verified. CDR1 and CDR2 from the germline V gene are SGHVS and FQNEAQ. This CDR3 has 14 amino acids. CDR3 sequence reads: CASSPGTSYNEQFF. Filled out from reference TRBV7-8 and TRBJ2-1, the complete variable domain reads GAGVSQSPRYKVAKRGQDVALRCDPISGHVSLFWYQQALGQGPEFLTYFQNEAQLDKSGLPSDRFFAERPEGSVSTLKIQRTQQEDSAVYLCASSPGTSYNEQFFGPGTRLTVL.

The chain employs TRBV10-3 and TRBJ2-2; TCRdb calls TRBD2, which cannot be checked without DNA. Germline V CDR1 and CDR2: ENHRY, SYGVKD. This CDR3 is 15 amino acids long. This chain's CDR3 is CAISGTLEGAGELFF.

V usage is TRBV7-9 and J usage is TRBJ1-1. The CDR3 spans 13 residues. CDR1 is SEHNR, CDR2 FQNEAQ, per germline (reference sequence). The CDR3: CASSLGIGTEAFF.

The chain combines TRBV3-1 with TRBJ1-5. The CDR3 is 15 residues long. Germline-derived CDR1 and CDR2 are LGHDT and YNNKEL (reference sequence). The CDR3 is CASSQTAQGNQPQHF.

The V call is TRBV7-9, the J call TRBJ2-3; TCRdb's D call, TRBD2, is unchecked because there is no DNA. Germline V gene data show CDR1 as SEHNR and CDR2 as FQNEAQ (reference sequence). The CDR3 has 14 residues. The CDR3 region is CASSPTTRTDTQYF.

This chain uses TRBV7-2 with TRBJ2-5; checking the TCRdb D call of TRBD1 is not possible without DNA. The germline V gene has CDR1 SGHTA and CDR2 FQGNSA. The CDR3 contains 15 residues. The CDR3 reads CASSLSTGPQETQYF.

The chain is built from TRBV5-1 and TRBJ2-7; no DNA is available, so the TRBD1 call from TCRdb remains unchecked. The CDR3 has 15 residues. Germline CDR1 reads SGHRS; CDR2 reads YFSETQ. The CDR3 loop is CASSEWTASSYEQYF.

CDR3: CASSPVESYEQYF. The chain couples TRBV18 to TRBJ2-7. The CDR3 is 13 amino acids. CDR1 is KGHSH, CDR2 LQKENI, per germline.